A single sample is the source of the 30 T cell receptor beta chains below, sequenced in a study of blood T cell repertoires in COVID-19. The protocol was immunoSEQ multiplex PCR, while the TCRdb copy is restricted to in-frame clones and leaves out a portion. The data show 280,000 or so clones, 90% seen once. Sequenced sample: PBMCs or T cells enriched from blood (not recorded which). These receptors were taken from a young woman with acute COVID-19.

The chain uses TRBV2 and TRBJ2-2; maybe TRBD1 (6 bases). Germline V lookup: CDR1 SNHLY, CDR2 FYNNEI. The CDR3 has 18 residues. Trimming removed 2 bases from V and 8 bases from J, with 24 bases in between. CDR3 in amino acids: CASSELSYLGGKSGELFF. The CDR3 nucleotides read TGTGCCAGCAGTGAACTCTCTTACCTAGGGGGAAAGTCTGGGGAGCTGTTTTTT.

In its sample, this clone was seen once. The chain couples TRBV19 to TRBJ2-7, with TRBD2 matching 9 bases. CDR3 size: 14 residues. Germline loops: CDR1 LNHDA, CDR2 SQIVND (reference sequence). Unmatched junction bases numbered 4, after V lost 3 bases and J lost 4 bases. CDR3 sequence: CASSMAGGLYEQYF. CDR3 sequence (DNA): TGTGCCAGTAGTATGGCGGGAGGGTTGTACGAGCAGTACTTC.

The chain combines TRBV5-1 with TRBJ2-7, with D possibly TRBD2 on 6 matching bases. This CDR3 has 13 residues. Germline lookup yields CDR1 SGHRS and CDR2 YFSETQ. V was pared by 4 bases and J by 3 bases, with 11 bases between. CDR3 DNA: TGCGCCAGCAGCGCATGGGGGGTCTACGAGCAGTACTTC. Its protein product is CASSAWGVYEQYF.

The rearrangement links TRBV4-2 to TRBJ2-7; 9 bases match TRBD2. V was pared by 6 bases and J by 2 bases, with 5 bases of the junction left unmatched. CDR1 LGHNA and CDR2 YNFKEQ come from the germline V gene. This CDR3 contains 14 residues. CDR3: CASRVTSGPYEQYF. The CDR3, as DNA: TGTGCCAGCAGAGTTACTAGCGGGCCCTACGAGCAGTACTTC.

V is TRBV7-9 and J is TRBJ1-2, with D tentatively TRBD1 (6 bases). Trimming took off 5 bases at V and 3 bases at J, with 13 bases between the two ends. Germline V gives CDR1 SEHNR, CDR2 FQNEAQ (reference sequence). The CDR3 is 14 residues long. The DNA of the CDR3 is TGTGCCAGCAGCGCACAGGGTCGAGACTATGGCTACACCTTC. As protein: CASSAQGRDYGYTF.

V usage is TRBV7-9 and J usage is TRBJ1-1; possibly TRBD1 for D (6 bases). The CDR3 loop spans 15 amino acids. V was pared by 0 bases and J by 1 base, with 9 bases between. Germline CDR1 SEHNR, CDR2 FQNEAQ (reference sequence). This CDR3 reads CASSLAETGNTEAFF. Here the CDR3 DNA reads TGTGCCAGCAGCTTAGCTGAGACAGGGAACACTGAAGCTTTCTTT.

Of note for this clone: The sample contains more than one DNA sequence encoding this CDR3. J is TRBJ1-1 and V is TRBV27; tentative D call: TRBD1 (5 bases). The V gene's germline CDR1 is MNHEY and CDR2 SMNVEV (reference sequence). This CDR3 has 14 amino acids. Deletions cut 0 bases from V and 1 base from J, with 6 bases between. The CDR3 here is CASSLSGANTEAFF. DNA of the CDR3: TGTGCCAGCAGTTTATCAGGGGCGAACACTGAAGCTTTCTTT.

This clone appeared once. The CDR3 bases are TGTGCCAGCTCACCATCGGCAGGGGTCGCCTACAATGAGCAGTTCTTC. Encoded protein: CASSPSAGVAYNEQFF. The chain joins TRBV18 to TRBJ2-1, with D tentatively TRBD1 (6 bases). The CDR3 sequence is 16 residues long. Germline V gives CDR1 KGHSH, CDR2 LQKENI. V lost 2 bases, J lost 2 bases, and 13 bases lay in between.

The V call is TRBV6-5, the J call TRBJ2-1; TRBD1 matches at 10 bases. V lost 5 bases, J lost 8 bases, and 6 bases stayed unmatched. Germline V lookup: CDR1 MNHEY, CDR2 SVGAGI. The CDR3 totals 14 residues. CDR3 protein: CASSLGTGVDEQFF. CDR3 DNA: TGTGCCAGCAGTCTAGGGACAGGGGTGGATGAGCAGTTCTTC.

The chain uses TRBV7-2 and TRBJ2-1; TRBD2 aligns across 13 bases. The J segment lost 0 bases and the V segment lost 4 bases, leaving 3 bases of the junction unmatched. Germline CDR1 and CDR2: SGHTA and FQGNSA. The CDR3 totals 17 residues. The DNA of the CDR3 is TGTGCCAGCAGCTCCCGGACTAGCGGGAGCTCCTACAATGAGCAGTTCTTC. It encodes CASSSRTSGSSYNEQFF. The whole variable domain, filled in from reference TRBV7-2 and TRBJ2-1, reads GAGVSQSPSNKVTEKGKDVELRCDPISGHTALYWYRQSLGQGLEFLIYFQGNSAPDKSGLPSDRFSAERTGGSVSTLTIQRTQQEDSAVYLCASSSRTSGSSYNEQFFGPGTRLTVL.

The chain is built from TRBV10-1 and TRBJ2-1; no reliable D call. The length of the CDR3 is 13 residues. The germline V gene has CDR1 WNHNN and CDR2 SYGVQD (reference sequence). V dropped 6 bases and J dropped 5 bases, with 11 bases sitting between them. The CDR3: CASSNFPNNEQFF. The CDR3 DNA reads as TGCGCCAGCAGCAACTTCCCGAACAATGAGCAGTTCTTC.

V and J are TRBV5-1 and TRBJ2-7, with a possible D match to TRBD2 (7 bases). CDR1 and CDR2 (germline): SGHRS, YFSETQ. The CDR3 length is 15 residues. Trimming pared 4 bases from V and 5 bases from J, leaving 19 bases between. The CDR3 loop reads CASSPVVTGTNEQYF. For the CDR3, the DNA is TGCGCCAGCAGCCCGGTGGTTACAGGGACTAACGAGCAGTACTTC.

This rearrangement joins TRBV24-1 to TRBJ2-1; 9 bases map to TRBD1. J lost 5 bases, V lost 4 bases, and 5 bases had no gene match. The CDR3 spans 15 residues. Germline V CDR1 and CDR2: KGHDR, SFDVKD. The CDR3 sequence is CATSDNRGPNNEQFF. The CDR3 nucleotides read TGTGCCACCAGTGACAACAGGGGGCCCAACAATGAGCAGTTCTTC.

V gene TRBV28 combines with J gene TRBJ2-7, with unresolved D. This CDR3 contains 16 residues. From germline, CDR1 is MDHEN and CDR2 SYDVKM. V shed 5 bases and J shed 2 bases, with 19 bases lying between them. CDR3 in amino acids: CASSPLTTTPTYEQYF. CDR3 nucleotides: TGTGCCAGCAGTCCCCTAACCACGACACCCACCTACGAGCAGTACTTC.

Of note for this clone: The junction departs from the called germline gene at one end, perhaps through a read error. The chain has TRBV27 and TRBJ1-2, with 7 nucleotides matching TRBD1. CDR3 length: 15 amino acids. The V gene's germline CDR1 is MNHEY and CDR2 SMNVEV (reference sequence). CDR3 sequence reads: CASSLYRGANYGYTF. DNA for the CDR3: TGTGCCAGCAGCTTATACAGGGGAGCTAACTATGGCTACACCTTC.

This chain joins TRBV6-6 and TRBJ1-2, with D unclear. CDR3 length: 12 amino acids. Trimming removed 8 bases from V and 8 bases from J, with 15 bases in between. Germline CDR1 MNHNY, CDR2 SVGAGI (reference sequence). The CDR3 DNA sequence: TGTGCCAGCGGCCAGACTGCCCGGGGCTACACCTTC. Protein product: CASGQTARGYTF.

The CDR3 region has the DNA TGCGCCAGCAGCCCAATTCTCTGGGGCTCACAGCAGTACTTC. This translates into CASSPILWGSQQYF. The V and J genes are TRBV4-1 and TRBJ2-7; D possibly corresponds to TRBD1 (5 bases). There are 14 residues in the CDR3. Germline V CDR1 and CDR2: MGHRA, YSYEKL. The V end lost 4 bases, the J end lost 8 bases, and 18 bases lay between the germline ends.

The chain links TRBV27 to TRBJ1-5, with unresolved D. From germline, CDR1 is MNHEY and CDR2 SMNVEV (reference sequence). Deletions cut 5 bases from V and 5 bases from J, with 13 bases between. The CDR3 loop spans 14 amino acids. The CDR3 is CASSQGSGYQPQHF. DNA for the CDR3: TGTGCCAGCAGTCAAGGTTCGGGGTATCAGCCCCAGCATTTT.

Here the CDR3 DNA reads TGCAGCGTATTAGGACAGGAAGCTTTCTTT. Protein sequence: CSVLGQEAFF. The chain joins TRBV29-1 to TRBJ1-1; maybe TRBD1 (6 bases). Germline V CDR1 and CDR2: SQVTM, ANQGSEA. Trimming removed 6 bases from V and 8 bases from J, with 10 bases in between. This CDR3 is built from 10 residues.

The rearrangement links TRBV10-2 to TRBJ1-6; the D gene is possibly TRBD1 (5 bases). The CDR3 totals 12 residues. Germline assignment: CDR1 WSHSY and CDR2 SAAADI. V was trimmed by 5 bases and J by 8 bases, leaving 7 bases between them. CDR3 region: CASSLGDSPLHF. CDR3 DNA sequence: TGCGCCAGCAGTCTAGGGGATTCACCCCTCCACTTT.

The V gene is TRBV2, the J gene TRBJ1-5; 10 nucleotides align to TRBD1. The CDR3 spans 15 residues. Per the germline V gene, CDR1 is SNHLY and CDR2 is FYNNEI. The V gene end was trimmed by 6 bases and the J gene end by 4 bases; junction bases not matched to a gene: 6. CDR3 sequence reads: CASRERTGGNQPQHF. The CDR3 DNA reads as TGTGCCAGCAGAGAAAGGACAGGGGGAAATCAGCCCCAGCATTTT.

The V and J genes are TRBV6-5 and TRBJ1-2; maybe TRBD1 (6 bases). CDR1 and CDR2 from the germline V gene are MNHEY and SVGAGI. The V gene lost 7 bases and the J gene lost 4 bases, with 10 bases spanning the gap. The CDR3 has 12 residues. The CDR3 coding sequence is TGTGCCAGCATGGGGGGGGCCTATGGCTACACCTTC. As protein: CASMGGAYGYTF.

CDR3 in DNA: TGCGCCAGCAGCCAAGCTACGACTAGCACAGATACGCAGTATTTT. It codes for CASSQATTSTDTQYF. The rearrangement uses TRBV4-3 and TRBJ2-3; D is unclear. This CDR3 has 15 residues. The germline V and J ends were trimmed by 1 base and 0 bases, with 8 bases remaining between them. Germline values: CDR1 LGHNA, CDR2 YSLEER.

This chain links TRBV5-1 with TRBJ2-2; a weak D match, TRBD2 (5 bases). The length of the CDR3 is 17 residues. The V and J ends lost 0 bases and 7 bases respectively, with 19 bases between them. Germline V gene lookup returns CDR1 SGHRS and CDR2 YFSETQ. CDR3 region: CASSLVAHRGSIGELFF. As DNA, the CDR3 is TGCGCCAGCAGCTTGGTGGCCCACCGCGGGTCGATCGGGGAGCTGTTTTTT.

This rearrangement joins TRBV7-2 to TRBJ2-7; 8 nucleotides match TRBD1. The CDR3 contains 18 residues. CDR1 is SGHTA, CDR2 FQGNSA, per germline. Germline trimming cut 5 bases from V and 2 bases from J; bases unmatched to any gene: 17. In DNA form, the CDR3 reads TGTGCCAGCAGCCCCCCCCCAGGCCGGGACAGGAGAACCTACGAGCAGTACTTC. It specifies CASSPPPGRDRRTYEQYF.

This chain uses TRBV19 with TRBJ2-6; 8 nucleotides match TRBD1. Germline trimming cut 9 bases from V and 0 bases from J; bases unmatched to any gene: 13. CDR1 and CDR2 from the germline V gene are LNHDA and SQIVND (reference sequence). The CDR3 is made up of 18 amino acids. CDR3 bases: TGTGCCAGCGGGCCAACCGGGACAGGTTTCTCTGGGGCCAACGTCCTGACTTTC. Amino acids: CASGPTGTGFSGANVLTF.

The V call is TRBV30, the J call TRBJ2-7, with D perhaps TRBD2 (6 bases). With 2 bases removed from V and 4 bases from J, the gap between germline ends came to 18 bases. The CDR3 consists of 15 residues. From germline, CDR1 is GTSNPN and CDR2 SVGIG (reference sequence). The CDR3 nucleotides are TGTGCCTGGAGTCCGCGGGGACTGCCACCTTACGAGCAGTACTTC. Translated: CAWSPRGLPPYEQYF.

The CDR3 loop is CASSLVGTGAYEQYF. Written as DNA, the CDR3 is TGCGCCAGCAGCTTGGTCGGGACAGGGGCCTACGAGCAGTACTTC. The V and J genes are TRBV5-1 and TRBJ2-7, with TRBD1 identical over 10 bases. J gave up 2 bases and V 0 bases, and 2 bases lay outside the gene matches. Germline V lookup: CDR1 SGHRS, CDR2 YFSETQ. CDR3 length: 15 residues.

CDR3 sequence reads: CASSVAPSVDEQFF. The CDR3, as DNA: TGTGCCAGCAGCGTAGCCCCTAGTGTCGATGAGCAGTTCTTC. The chain couples TRBV9 to TRBJ2-1; D is ambiguous. The CDR3 extends over 14 amino acids. V was pared by 0 bases and J by 8 bases, with 12 bases between. The V gene's germline CDR1 is SGDLS and CDR2 YYNGEE.

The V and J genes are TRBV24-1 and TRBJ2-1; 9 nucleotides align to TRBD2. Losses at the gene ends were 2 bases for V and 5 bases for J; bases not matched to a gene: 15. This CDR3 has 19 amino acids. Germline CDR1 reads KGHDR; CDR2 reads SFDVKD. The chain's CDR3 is CATSDSRQKPGLADNEQFF. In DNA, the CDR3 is TGTGCCACCAGTGATTCCCGACAGAAACCGGGACTAGCTGACAATGAGCAGTTCTTC.